The 16 T cell receptor beta chains below come from one sample, sequenced in a study of T cells in Graves' hyperthyroidism and ophthalmopathy. RNA transcripts provided the source from which TCR beta CDR3 regions were amplified. A set of HTBI primers served as the primers for a first-round RT-PCR of the TCR CDR3. TCRdb ran MiXCR on the multiplex PCR reads and lists one entry per CDR3 protein. The table has roughly 350,000 distinct CDR3 sequences, around 14% seen once; the top ten hold around 23%. The source material was blood. The receptors derive from a woman in her twenties or thirties with Graves' hyperthyroidism.

The rearrangement uses TRBV7-6 and TRBJ2-6; D is unclear. With 1 base removed from V and 0 bases from J, the gap between germline ends came to 7 bases. This CDR3 contains 16 residues. CDR1 and CDR2 (germline): SGHVS, FNYEAQ. The CDR3 sequence is CASSLGRFSGANVLTF. CDR3 DNA sequence: TGTGCCAGCAGCTTAGGACGGTTCTCTGGGGCCAACGTCCTGACTTTC.

This chain uses TRBV10-3 with TRBJ2-1, with TRBD2 matching over 9 bases. The CDR3 is 13 amino acids. Germline V lookup: CDR1 ENHRY, CDR2 SYGVKD. V was pared by 6 bases and J by 12 bases, with 9 bases of the junction left unmatched. The CDR3: CAIRWREGGGQFF. DNA of the CDR3: TGTGCCATCAGGTGGCGGGAGGGCGGCGGGCAGTTCTTC.

At least ten counts were recorded for this clonotype. The chain joins TRBV12-3 or TRBV12-4 to TRBJ2-1; 10 nucleotides agree with TRBD2. CDR3 length: 18 amino acids. V trimming: 6 bases; J trimming: 4 bases; junction bases outside the gene matches: 15. CDR3 region: CASRRDEGGLATYNEQFF. In DNA, the CDR3 is TGTGCCAGCAGACGCGACGAGGGGGGACTAGCGACGTACAATGAGCAGTTCTTC.

This clonotype was detected ten times or more. J is TRBJ2-2 and V is TRBV2; D call uncertain. Trimming shortened V by 7 bases and J by 1 base, and 7 bases separated the two germline ends. Germline CDR1 and CDR2: SNHLY and FYNNEI. This CDR3 has 13 residues. CDR3 amino acids: CASKSLNTGELFF. CDR3 nucleotides: TGTGCCAGCAAATCCCTGAACACCGGGGAGCTGTTTTTT.

This clonotype was found many times. The chain recombines TRBV11-2 with TRBJ2-5, with 8 nucleotides matching TRBD1. Germline V gene data show CDR1 as SGHAT and CDR2 as FQNNGV. The CDR3 is 16 amino acids. V shed 6 bases and J 1 base; nucleotides not matched to a gene: 10. DNA of the CDR3: TGTGCCAGCAGTTCATCGCTAGACAGGGGCCAAGAGACCCAGTACTTC. Translating it yields CASSSSLDRGQETQYF. The variable domain in full, completed from reference TRBV11-2 and TRBJ2-5, reads EAGVAQSPRYKIIEKRQSVAFWCNPISGHATLYWYQQILGQGPKLLIQFQNNGVVDDSQLPKDRFSAERLKGVDSTLKIQPAKLEDSAVYLCASSSSLDRGQETQYFGPGTRLLVL.

In its sample, this clonotype was seen many times. The chain is built from TRBV2 and TRBJ2-5, with D perhaps assigned TRBD1 or TRBD2 (6 bases each). The CDR3 covers 15 residues. Germline assignment: CDR1 SNHLY and CDR2 FYNNEI. V lost 2 bases and J 4 bases, leaving 14 bases between the germline ends. The CDR3 nucleotides read TGTGCCAGCAGTGAAACGGGGGCAGATTTAGAGACCCAGTACTTC. Translation gives CASSETGADLETQYF.

This clonotype has at least ten counts. The chain employs TRBV20-1 and TRBJ2-7; D might be TRBD1 (5 bases). Germline V CDR1 and CDR2: DFQATT, SNEGSKA (reference sequence). The germline V and J ends were trimmed by 5 bases and 3 bases, with 11 bases remaining between them. The CDR3 extends over 12 amino acids. CDR3 in amino acids: CSAPDTNYEQYF. The DNA for the CDR3 is TGCAGTGCTCCGGACACGAACTACGAGCAGTACTTC.

The table lists this clonotype with many counts. The CDR3 is CASSLGVGGSGANVLTF. CDR3 in DNA: TGTGCCAGCAGTTTAGGTGTGGGGGGGTCTGGGGCCAACGTCCTGACTTTC. J is TRBJ2-6 and V is TRBV12-3 or TRBV12-4; TRBD2 agrees at 7 bases. The ends lost 1 base at V and 1 base at J; junction bases unmatched: 4. The CDR3 loop spans 17 amino acids.

This clonotype was counted at least ten times. V is TRBV7-2 and J is TRBJ2-4; TRBD1 or TRBD2 may be the D gene (5 bases each). Germline CDR1 reads SGHTA; CDR2 reads FQGNSA. This CDR3 contains 16 residues. V gave up 2 bases and J gave up 7 bases, with 18 bases separating them. CDR3 in amino acids: CASSLSFWQGDNIQYF. In nucleotides, the CDR3 is TGTGCCAGCAGCTTAAGTTTTTGGCAGGGAGACAACATTCAGTACTTC.

V usage is TRBV28 and J usage is TRBJ2-5; 8 bases are a match to TRBD2. Germline assignment: CDR1 MDHEN and CDR2 SYDVKM. This CDR3 comprises 14 residues. J gave up 3 bases and V 8 bases, and 8 bases lay outside the gene matches. The CDR3 DNA sequence: TGTGCCAGCCTGAGTCGGGGGGGTGAAGAGACCCAGTACTTC. Protein sequence: CASLSRGGEETQYF.

The rearrangement links TRBV19 to TRBJ2-2, with a weak D call TRBD2 (6 bases). The germline V gene encodes CDR1 LNHDA and CDR2 SQIVND (reference sequence). V was shortened by 7 bases and J by 8 bases, with 17 bases between the two germline ends. The CDR3 has 14 amino acids. CDR3 in DNA: TGTGCCAGTAACCCCGGGACTTATGTGGGGGAGCTGTTTTTT. This translates into CASNPGTYVGELFF.

The genes are TRBV28 and TRBJ2-5; D uncertain. The CDR3 has 12 residues. V was clipped by 6 bases and J by 3 bases, with 8 bases between them. Germline-derived CDR1 and CDR2 are MDHEN and SYDVKM. The CDR3 here is CASSHQEETQYF. The CDR3 coding sequence is TGTGCCAGCAGCCACCAAGAAGAGACCCAGTACTTC.

This clonotype was detected only once. This chain connects TRBV29-1 to TRBJ2-1; 8 nucleotides match TRBD1. Germline V gives CDR1 SQVTM, CDR2 ANQGSEA. V lost 4 bases to trimming and J lost 15 bases; unmatched junction nucleotides: 8. The CDR3 is 11 amino acids. The CDR3, as DNA: TGCAGCGTTGCACGACAGGGGACGGTGTTCTTC. This sequence encodes CSVARQGTVFF.

This clonotype was observed at least ten times. V usage is TRBV20-1 and J usage is TRBJ2-5; D possibly corresponds to TRBD1 (6 bases). Trimming removed 1 base at V and 3 bases at J, with 9 bases between. The CDR3 runs 13 residues. The germline V gene has CDR1 DFQATT and CDR2 SNEGSKA (reference sequence). CDR3 sequence reads: CSARGTAKETQYF. CDR3 coding DNA: TGCAGTGCTAGAGGGACAGCTAAAGAGACCCAGTACTTC.

The chain joins TRBV7-2 to TRBJ1-5; no definite D call. Germline assignment: CDR1 SGHTA and CDR2 FQGNSA. Trimming left V 6 bases short and J 3 bases short, with 9 bases between. The CDR3 has 13 amino acids. Here the CDR3 DNA reads TGTGCCAGCAGACCCAACATCAATCAGCCCCAGCATTTT. Protein: CASRPNINQPQHF.

This clonotype was counted only a few times. The rearrangement links TRBV7-9 to TRBJ2-7, with 7 bases lining up with TRBD1. CDR3 length equals 12 residues. Germline CDR1 reads SEHNR; CDR2 reads FQNEAQ (reference sequence). V was clipped by 5 bases and J by 8 bases; unmatched bases: 6. CDR3 in amino acids: CASSQDRVQQYF. The CDR3 DNA is TGTGCCAGCAGCCAAGACAGGGTCCAGCAGTACTTC. The full variable domain, its missing parts supplied by reference TRBV7-9 and TRBJ2-7, is DTGVSQNPRHKITKRGQNVTFRCDPISEHNRLYWYRQTLGQGPEFLTYFQNEAQLEKSRLLSDRFSAERPKGSFSTLEIQRTEQGDSAMYLCASSQDRVQQYFGPGTRLTVT.